The 31 T cell receptor beta chains below come from one sample, sequenced in a study of CD8 T cells in ankylosing spondylitis. TCRdb passed the 5' RACE reads through MiXCR, listing each CDR3 protein once. This table has 250,000 or so distinct CDR3 sequences, under 12% appearing once. Material for sequencing was blood, either unsorted or a sorted T cell fraction (not recorded which). All receptors come from a male donor with ankylosing spondylitis or in good health (not recorded which).

Many counts were recorded for this clonotype. V and J are TRBV12-3 or TRBV12-4 and TRBJ1-4; D is ambiguous. CDR3 size: 16 residues. V lost 6 bases and J lost 0, with 14 bases in between. CDR3 sequence reads: CASSPGGRPTNEKLFF. The CDR3 DNA reads TGTGCCAGCAGCCCAGGCGGGCGACCAACTAATGAAAAACTGTTTTTT.

This clonotype was detected ten times or more. This chain links TRBV3-1 with TRBJ2-3; 10 bases match TRBD2. Per the germline V gene, CDR1 is LGHDT and CDR2 is YNNKEL (reference sequence). CDR3 length: 15 amino acids. With 3 bases clipped from V and 4 bases from J, the junction kept 4 bases outside the gene matches. The chain's CDR3 is CASSHSLAGSDTQYF. In DNA, the CDR3 is TGTGCCAGCAGCCATTCACTAGCGGGGTCAGATACGCAGTATTTT.

This clonotype showed up many times. This rearrangement joins TRBV29-1 to TRBJ2-5; D call uncertain. Germline V lookup: CDR1 SQVTM, CDR2 ANQGSEA. The CDR3 is 11 amino acids. The ends were cut back, 4 bases at V and 4 bases at J, with 7 bases in the middle. The CDR3 nucleotides read TGCAGCGTTGGCATCTCAGAGACCCAGTACTTC. Translated, it gives CSVGISETQYF.

This clonotype was found many times. This chain joins TRBV10-3 and TRBJ2-7, with TRBD2 identical over 9 bases. Germline trimming cut 4 bases from V and 6 bases from J; bases unmatched to any gene: 10. The germline gives CDR1 ENHRY, CDR2 SYGVKD. This CDR3 comprises 15 residues. The CDR3 DNA reads TGTGCCATCAGTGTAGGGCTAGCGGGGAATGGCGAGCAGTACTTC. This gives the protein CAISVGLAGNGEQYF.

Only one count was recorded for this clonotype. A much larger clone lies one base from this, so it may be a read error. CDR3 DNA: TGTGTCAGCAGCCGGGGCCAGGGCGTCTACGAGCAGTACTTC. Translated: CVSSRGQGVYEQYF. The rearrangement links TRBV3-1 to TRBJ2-7; D might be TRBD1 or TRBD2, each matching 5 bases. Germline V gene data show CDR1 as LGHDT and CDR2 as YNNKEL (reference sequence). The CDR3 is 14 amino acids.

This clonotype was counted a few times. CDR3 in amino acids: CATGRSGGTDTQYF. The CDR3 DNA sequence: TGTGCCACAGGGCGGAGCGGGGGCACAGATACGCAGTATTTT. The chain couples TRBV9 to TRBJ2-3; 7 bases line up with TRBD2. CDR1 and CDR2 (germline): SGDLS, YYNGEE. The CDR3 is made up of 14 amino acids. V trimming: 9 bases; J trimming: 1 base; junction bases outside the gene matches: 8.

The V and J genes are TRBV20-1 and TRBJ1-5; D perhaps matches TRBD1 (6 bases). Germline CDR1 is DFQATT and CDR2 is SNEGSKA (reference sequence). This CDR3 contains 14 residues. Between the trimmed V and J ends, which lost 5 bases and 0 bases, there was a span of 11 bases. The CDR3: CSAGDIHSNQPQHF. For the CDR3, the DNA is TGCAGTGCTGGGGACATCCATAGCAATCAGCCCCAGCATTTT.

V usage is TRBV18 and J usage is TRBJ2-7; D gene uncertain. CDR3 size: 14 residues. The V and J ends lost 3 bases and 5 bases respectively, with 14 bases between them. Germline CDR1 is KGHSH and CDR2 is LQKENI. The CDR3 sequence: CASSPPGPTNEQYF. In DNA, the CDR3 is TGTGCCAGCTCACCGCCGGGTCCAACTAACGAGCAGTACTTC.

This clonotype was seen many times. The chain uses TRBV20-1 and TRBJ2-3; 8 bases are shared with TRBD2. This CDR3 has 15 amino acids. Germline V gene data show CDR1 as DFQATT and CDR2 as SNEGSKA (reference sequence). With 1 base clipped from V and 3 bases from J, the junction kept 6 bases outside the gene matches. The CDR3 DNA reads TGCAGTGCTAGAGTTCCCAGCGGGAGAACAGATACGCAGTATTTT. It is translated as CSARVPSGRTDTQYF.

V usage is TRBV6-5 and J usage is TRBJ2-3; perhaps TRBD1 as D (6 bases). The germline CDR1 and CDR2 sequences are MNHEY and SVGAGI. The V and J ends lost 2 bases and 4 bases respectively, with 13 bases between them. The CDR3 spans 15 residues. The CDR3 reads CASSYLNQGSDTQYF. CDR3 coding DNA: TGTGCCAGCAGTTACCTAAACCAGGGGTCAGATACGCAGTATTTT.

This clonotype was recorded at least ten times. The chain couples TRBV28 to TRBJ2-1, with TRBD2 identical over 9 bases. The junction had 5 bases not matched to a gene; V was cut back by 0 bases and J by 5 bases. This CDR3 is 16 amino acids long. Germline V CDR1 and CDR2: MDHEN, SYDVKM. The CDR3 protein is CASSLWREGTHNEQFF. The CDR3 region has the DNA TGTGCCAGCAGTTTATGGCGGGAGGGTACCCACAATGAGCAGTTCTTC. Combining the CDR3 with reference TRBV28 and TRBJ2-1 gives the whole variable domain DVKVTQSSRYLVKRTGEKVFLECVQDMDHENMFWYRQDPGLGLRLIYFSYDVKMKEKGDIPEGYSVSREKKERFSLILESASTNQTSMYLCASSLWREGTHNEQFFGPGTRLTVL.

Many counts were recorded for this clonotype. The chain recombines TRBV12-3 or TRBV12-4 with TRBJ1-1; D might be TRBD1 (6 bases). Between the trimmed V and J ends, which lost 5 bases and 2 bases, there was a span of 12 bases. The CDR3 loop spans 14 amino acids. The CDR3 DNA follows: TGTGCCAGCAGTCTGACAGGAGGAAACACTGAAGCTTTCTTT. Translating it yields CASSLTGGNTEAFF.

This clonotype has at least ten counts. The V gene is TRBV29-1, the J gene TRBJ2-3; no clear D. Per germline, CDR1 SQVTM and CDR2 ANQGSEA. Trimming took 4 bases from V and 0 from J, leaving 17 bases between them. The CDR3 sequence is 16 residues long. The chain's CDR3 is CSVVPVPSASTDTQYF. DNA for the CDR3: TGCAGCGTTGTCCCGGTTCCTTCTGCTAGCACAGATACGCAGTATTTT.

As regards this clonotype: This may stem from a read error, because a much larger clone lies one nucleotide away. The V gene is TRBV9, the J gene TRBJ1-1, with TRBD1 as a possible D gene (5 bases). CDR3 length: 13 amino acids. Germline V lookup: CDR1 SGDLS, CDR2 YYNGEE. The germline V and J ends were trimmed by 3 bases and 5 bases, with 11 bases remaining between them. This CDR3 reads CASSGWGGTEAFF. CDR3 nucleotides: TGTGCCAGCAGCGGCTGGGGGGGAACTGAAGCTTTCTTT.

This clonotype was counted ten times or more. The chain uses TRBV13 and TRBJ2-1; 11 positions agree with TRBD2. Germline CDR1 reads PRHDT; CDR2 reads FYEKMQ (reference sequence). With V trimmed by 5 bases and J by 9 bases, 9 bases remained unmatched. This CDR3 region has 15 residues. For the CDR3, the DNA is TGTGCCAGCAGCCTCCACGGTAGCGGGAGGGGTGAGCAGTTCTTC. This encodes CASSLHGSGRGEQFF.

The sample holds many counts of this clonotype. The chain links TRBV12-3 or TRBV12-4 to TRBJ2-2; D gene uncertain. The length of the CDR3 is 15 residues. V lost 3 bases and J 4 bases, leaving 12 bases between the germline ends. CDR3 region: CASSLGQAPTGELFF. In DNA, the CDR3 is TGTGCCAGCAGTTTGGGTCAGGCCCCCACCGGGGAGCTGTTTTTT.

The sample holds many counts of this clonotype. The chain joins TRBV9 to TRBJ2-3, with 11 positions matching TRBD1. V gave up 4 bases and J gave up 4 bases; unmatched junction bases: 11. Germline loops: CDR1 SGDLS, CDR2 YYNGEE. The CDR3 is 17 amino acids. The CDR3 spells CASSTSLPGQGADTQYF. In nucleotides, the CDR3 is TGTGCCAGCAGCACCTCTTTACCGGGACAGGGGGCAGATACGCAGTATTTT.

This clonotype was observed a few times. The rearrangement links TRBV7-2 to TRBJ2-7; no clear D gene. Trimming pared 5 bases from V and 2 bases from J, leaving 13 bases between. The germline CDR1 and CDR2 sequences are SGHTA and FQGNSA. This CDR3 spans 14 amino acids. In nucleotides, the CDR3 is TGTGCCAGCAGCCCCGGGCGGACCGCCTACGAGCAGTACTTC. Its protein product is CASSPGRTAYEQYF.

At least ten counts were recorded for this clonotype. This chain connects TRBV5-1 to TRBJ2-1; D assignment may be TRBD1 or TRBD2 (5 bases each). V was clipped by 2 bases and J by 4 bases, with 16 bases between them. The CDR3 runs to 16 residues. Germline V gives CDR1 SGHRS, CDR2 YFSETQ. In DNA form, the CDR3 reads TGCGCCAGCAGCTTAGGGGACGCCCAGAATTACAATGAGCAGTTCTTC. Amino acids: CASSLGDAQNYNEQFF.

This clonotype was observed a handful of times. This chain links TRBV18 with TRBJ2-7; the D gene is possibly TRBD1 (6 bases). Germline V CDR1 and CDR2: KGHSH, LQKENI. Trimming cost V 4 bases and J 3 bases, with 10 bases left between them. The CDR3 contains 13 residues. CDR3 in DNA: TGTGCCAGCTCACGACAGGATTACTACGAGCAGTACTTC. Residues: CASSRQDYYEQYF.

This clonotype was recorded many times. The rearrangement links TRBV6-6 to TRBJ2-5, with unresolved D. The germline V gene encodes CDR1 MNHNY and CDR2 SVGAGI (reference sequence). The V gene lost 2 bases and the J gene lost 1 base, with 2 bases spanning the gap. The CDR3 covers 12 residues. The CDR3 coding sequence is TGTGCCAGCAGTTACACCCAAGAGACCCAGTACTTC. Residues: CASSYTQETQYF.

In its sample, this clonotype was seen a few times. This sequence joins TRBV2 and TRBJ2-7; D unresolved. This CDR3 region has 13 residues. Trimming took 4 bases from V and 0 from J, leaving 7 bases between them. Germline assignment: CDR1 SNHLY and CDR2 FYNNEI. CDR3 sequence (DNA): TGTGCCAGCAGTGCATTCCTCTCCTACGAGCAGTACTTC. Its protein is CASSAFLSYEQYF.

This clonotype was observed a handful of times. V gene TRBV6-5 combines with J gene TRBJ2-7; D gene ambiguous. This CDR3 is built from 15 residues. V was trimmed by 2 bases and J by 0 bases, leaving 11 bases between them. Germline-derived CDR1 and CDR2 are MNHEY and SVGAGI. CDR3: CASSYEDVSSYEQYF. The CDR3 DNA follows: TGTGCCAGCAGTTACGAGGACGTAAGCTCCTACGAGCAGTACTTC.

This clonotype has at least ten counts. The junction departs from the called germline gene at one end, perhaps through a read error. The rearrangement joins TRBV11-2 to TRBJ1-1; D remains unclear. CDR3 length equals 14 residues. Per germline, CDR1 SGHAT and CDR2 FQNNGV. The CDR3: CASSLDTVNTEAFF. In DNA, the CDR3 is TGTGCCAGCAGCCTAGACACCGTGAACACTGAAGCTTTCTTT.

This clonotype showed up many times. The chain recombines TRBV14 with TRBJ2-1; D remains unclear. CDR3 length: 13 amino acids. Germline V gene data show CDR1 as SGHDN and CDR2 as FVKESK. Trimming left V 4 bases short and J 6 bases short, with 10 bases between. CDR3: CASSLLRSNEQFF. The CDR3 coding sequence is TGTGCCAGCAGCCTTCTTCGGTCCAATGAGCAGTTCTTC.

The chain uses TRBV18 and TRBJ2-1, with TRBD2 identical over 9 bases. The J segment lost 4 bases and the V segment lost 6 bases, leaving 13 bases of the junction unmatched. CDR1 is KGHSH and CDR2 is LQKENI in the germline V gene. This CDR3 has 17 residues. The CDR3 nucleotides are TGTGCCAGCTCGCCATCCCCAAGGACTAGCGTATACAATGAGCAGTTCTTC. Amino acids: CASSPSPRTSVYNEQFF.

The chain's CDR3 is CASSADLAGGRETQYF. The CDR3 DNA is TGTGCCAGCAGCGCTGATCTAGCGGGAGGACGTGAGACCCAGTACTTC. The genes are TRBV11-2 and TRBJ2-5; TRBD2 matches at 11 bases. The CDR3 is made up of 16 amino acids. Trimming at V came to 5 bases and at J to 5 bases, leaving 10 bases not matched to a gene. In germline, CDR1 is SGHAT, CDR2 FQNNGV.

This clonotype showed up many times. The rearrangement joins TRBV20-1 to TRBJ2-5, with 9 positions matching TRBD2. V shed 0 bases, J shed 1 base, and the junction held 9 bases outside the gene matches. This CDR3 comprises 17 residues. The V gene's germline CDR1 is DFQATT and CDR2 SNEGSKA (reference sequence). DNA of the CDR3: TGCAGTGCTAGAGAGGGGCGGGAGGGCCGGATCCAAGAGACCCAGTACTTC. Amino acid sequence: CSAREGREGRIQETQYF.

This clonotype appeared a few times. The chain carries TRBV5-6 and TRBJ2-7; 7 bases agree with TRBD1. The length of the CDR3 is 17 residues. CDR1 and CDR2 (germline): SGHDT, YYEEEE. V lost 2 bases and J lost 3; bases outside the gene matches: 14. Written as DNA, the CDR3 is TGTGCCAGCAGCTTCCCCTCCTCACTCGGGACAGTCTACGAGCAGTACTTC. Residues: CASSFPSSLGTVYEQYF. Drawing the rest from reference TRBV5-6 and TRBJ2-7, the complete variable domain is DAGVTQSPTHLIKTRGQQVTLRCSPKSGHDTVSWYQQALGQGPQFIFQYYEEEERQRGNFPDRFSGHQFPNYSSELNVNALLLGDSALYLCASSFPSSLGTVYEQYFGPGTRLTVT.

This clonotype was picked up many times. The rearrangement uses TRBV20-1 and TRBJ2-3, with D perhaps TRBD1 (6 bases). The CDR3 is 14 residues long. CDR1 DFQATT and CDR2 SNEGSKA come from the germline V gene (reference sequence). V dropped 5 bases and J dropped 9 bases, with 21 bases sitting between them. The CDR3 DNA sequence: TGCAGTGCTCGGGACACCGGGTCGAAGAAGACGCAGTATTTT. Translation: CSARDTGSKKTQYF.

For this clonotype: With a much larger clone just one base away, this may be a read error. This sequence joins TRBV30 and TRBJ1-1; D unresolved. Trimming took 1 base from V and 7 from J, leaving 7 bases between them. Germline CDR1 is GTSNPN and CDR2 is SVGIG (reference sequence). There are 11 residues in the CDR3. CDR3 nucleotides: TGTGCCTGGAGTGCGGTAGTTGAAGCTTTCTTT. Translation: CAWSAVVEAFF. The complete variable domain, with remaining parts taken from reference TRBV30 and TRBJ1-1, reads SQTIHQWPATLVQPVGSPLSLECTVEGTSNPNLYWYRQAAGRGLQLLFYSVGIGQISSEVPQNLSASRPQDRQFILSSKKLLLSDSGFYLCAWSAVVEAFFGQGTRLTVV.